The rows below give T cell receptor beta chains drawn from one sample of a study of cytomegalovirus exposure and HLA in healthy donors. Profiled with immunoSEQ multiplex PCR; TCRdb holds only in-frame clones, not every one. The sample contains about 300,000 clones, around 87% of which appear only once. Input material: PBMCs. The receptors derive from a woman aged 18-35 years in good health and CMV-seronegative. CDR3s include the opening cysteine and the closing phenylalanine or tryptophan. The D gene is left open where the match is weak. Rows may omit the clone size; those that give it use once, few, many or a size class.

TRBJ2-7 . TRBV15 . CATSRDLVREQYF TGTGCCACCAGCAGAGATCTGGTGAGGGAGCAGTACTTC
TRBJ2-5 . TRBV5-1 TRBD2 CASSLRASGKKETQYF TGCGCCAGCAGCTTGAGGGCTAGCGGAAAGAAAGAGACCCAGTACTTC
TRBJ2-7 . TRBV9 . CASSVAGGIYEQYF TGTGCCAGCAGCGTAGCTGGCGGGATCTACGAGCAGTACTTC
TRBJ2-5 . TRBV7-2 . CASSFQDQETQYF TGTGCCAGCAGCTTCCAGGATCAAGAGACCCAGTACTTC
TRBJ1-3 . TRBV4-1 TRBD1 CASSEPLRGPGNTIYF TGCGCCAGCAGTGAACCCCTCAGGGGGCCTGGAAACACCATATATTTT
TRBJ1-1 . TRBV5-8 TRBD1 CASSLAVFLGTVNTEAFF TGTGCCAGCAGCTTGGCCGTTTTCCTAGGGACAGTGAACACTGAAGCTTTCTTT
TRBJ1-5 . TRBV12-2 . CASRFGQDRSNTLLNQPQHF TGTGCAAGTCGCTTTGGGCAAGACAGGAGCAACACTCTACTTAATCAGCCCCAGCATTTT
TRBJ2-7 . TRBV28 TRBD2 CASTGGLGTRGSEQYF TGTGCCAGCACTGGAGGCCTAGGGACTAGGGGCTCCGAGCAGTACTTC
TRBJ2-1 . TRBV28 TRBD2 CASSFIGLAGENEQFF TGTGCCAGCAGTTTTATTGGACTAGCGGGAGAAAATGAGCAGTTCTTC
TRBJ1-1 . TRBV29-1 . CSVAQTNTEAFF TGCAGCGTTGCACAGACGAACACTGAAGCTTTCTTT
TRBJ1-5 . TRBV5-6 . CASSSRLLGFNQPQHF TGTGCCAGCAGCTCACGACTCCTTGGCTTTAATCAGCCCCAGCATTTT
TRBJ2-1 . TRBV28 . CASSLVQYSYNEQFF TGTGCCAGCAGTTTGGTGCAGTACTCCTACAATGAGCAGTTCTTC
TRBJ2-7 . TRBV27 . CASSPQTGPYEQYF TGTGCCAGCAGTCCCCAGACAGGACCCTACGAGCAGTACTTC
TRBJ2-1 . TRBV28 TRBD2 CASSPGLAGGRSVEQFF TGTGCCAGCAGTCCGGGACTAGCGGGAGGGCGGTCGGTTGAGCAGTTCTTC
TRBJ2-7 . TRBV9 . CASSADQVGGAEQYF TGTGCCAGCAGCGCCGACCAGGTTGGTGGCGCGGAGCAGTACTTC
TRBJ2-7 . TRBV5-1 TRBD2 CASSSGASGSIDEQYF TGCGCCAGCAGCTCTGGGGCTAGCGGGAGTATCGACGAGCAGTACTTC
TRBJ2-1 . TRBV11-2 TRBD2 CASSSSSGRPYNEQFF TGTGCCAGCAGCTCCTCTAGCGGGAGGCCGTACAATGAGCAGTTCTTC
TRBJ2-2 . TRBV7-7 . CASSPSGGKLFF TGTGCCAGCAGCCCCAGCGGCGGGAAGCTGTTTTTT
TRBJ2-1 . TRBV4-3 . CASSPPFRPGGDSYNEQFF TGCGCCAGCAGCCCCCCGTTCCGCCCCGGGGGAGACTCCTACAATGAGCAGTTCTTC
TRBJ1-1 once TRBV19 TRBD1 CASSIFGGIQGADTEAFF TGTGCCAGTAGTATTTTCGGCGGAATACAGGGGGCTGACACTGAAGCTTTCTTT
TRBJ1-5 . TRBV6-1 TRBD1 CASSEAEGQGNQPQHF TGTGCCAGCAGTGAAGCGGAAGGACAGGGTAATCAGCCCCAGCATTTT
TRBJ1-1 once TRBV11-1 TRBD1 CASSSDRVTEAFF TGTGCCAGCAGCTCCGACAGGGTCACTGAAGCTTTCTTT
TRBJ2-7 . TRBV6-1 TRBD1 CASSLEQGAIYEQYF TGTGCCAGCAGTCTGGAACAGGGGGCTATCTACGAGCAGTACTTC
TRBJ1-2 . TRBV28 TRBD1 CASSLPGTGIFYGYTF TGTGCCAGCAGTTTGCCCGGGACAGGGATCTTCTATGGCTACACCTTC
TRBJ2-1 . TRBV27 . CASHRRDNEQFF TGTGCCAGCCATCGCCGCGACAATGAGCAGTTCTTC
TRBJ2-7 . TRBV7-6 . CASSRSEIGYEQYF TGTGCCAGCAGCCGTAGCGAGATCGGCTACGAGCAGTACTTC
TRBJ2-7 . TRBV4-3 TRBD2 CASSQKVLASPYEQYF TGCGCCAGCAGCCAAAAGGTACTAGCGTCTCCCTACGAGCAGTACTTC
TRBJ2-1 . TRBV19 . CASSSWGVDEQFF TGTGCCAGTAGTTCTTGGGGGGTCGATGAGCAGTTCTTC
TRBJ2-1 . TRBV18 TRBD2 CASSALAGGNNEQFF TGTGCCAGCTCTGCCCTCGCGGGAGGGAACAATGAGCAGTTCTTC
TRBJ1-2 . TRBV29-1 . CSVLDWGQSPNYGYTF TGCAGCGTTTTGGATTGGGGGCAGAGCCCTAACTATGGCTACACCTTC
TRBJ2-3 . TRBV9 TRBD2 CASSVGLADSTDTQYF TGTGCCAGCAGCGTAGGACTAGCGGATAGCACAGATACGCAGTATTTT
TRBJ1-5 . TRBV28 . CASSFGQGINQPQHF TGTGCCAGCAGTTTTGGCCAGGGGATCAATCAGCCCCAGCATTTT
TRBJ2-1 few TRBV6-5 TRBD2 CASSPSGSGQFF TGTGCCAGCAGCCCTAGCGGGAGTGGGCAGTTCTTC
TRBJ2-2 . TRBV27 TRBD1 CASSLTGVPGELFF TGTGCCAGCAGTTTGACAGGGGTCCCCGGGGAGCTGTTTTTT
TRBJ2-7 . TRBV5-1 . CASSSHPPGRSDYEQYF TGCGCCAGCAGCTCCCACCCCCCGGGGAGGAGTGACTACGAGCAGTACTTC
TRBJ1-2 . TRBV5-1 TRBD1 CASRARTGANYGYTF TGCGCCAGCAGAGCGAGGACAGGGGCTAACTATGGCTACACCTTC
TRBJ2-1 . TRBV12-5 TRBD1 CASGSQDRPNYNEQFF TGTGCTAGTGGTTCCCAGGACAGGCCGAACTACAATGAGCAGTTCTTC
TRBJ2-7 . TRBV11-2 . CASSLRQGGYEQYF TGTGCCAGCAGCTTGAGGCAGGGCGGCTACGAGCAGTACTTC
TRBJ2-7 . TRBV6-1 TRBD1 CATDRGPGYEQYF TGTGCCACCGACAGGGGGCCCGGGTACGAGCAGTACTTC
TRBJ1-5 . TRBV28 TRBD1 CASSPWGGQGSNQPQHF TGTGCCAGCAGTCCGTGGGGGGGACAGGGGAGCAATCAGCCCCAGCATTTT
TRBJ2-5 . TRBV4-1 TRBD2 CASRNEAGGETQYF TGCGCCAGCAGAAATGAAGCGGGAGGAGAGACCCAGTACTTC
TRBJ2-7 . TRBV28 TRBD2 CASRGGPGGEQYF TGTGCCAGCAGGGGAGGGCCCGGGGGAGAGCAGTACTTC
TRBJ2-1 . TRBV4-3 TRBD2 CASSQDLGSGSYNEQFF TGCGCCAGCAGCCAAGATCTAGGGAGCGGGAGTTACAATGAGCAGTTCTTC
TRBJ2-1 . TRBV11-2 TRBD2 CASNKGTSGENEQFF TGTGCCAGCAACAAAGGGACTAGCGGGGAAAATGAGCAGTTCTTC